A selection of T cell receptor beta chains follows, all from one sample in a study of early T cells in non-severe SARS-CoV-2 infection. TCRdb reprocessed the 5' RACE reads via MiXCR and lists one record per CDR3 protein. The data contain 80,000 to 95,000 distinct CDR3 sequences, approximately 16% of them singletons. The specimen was whole blood, collected at baseline. The receptors were sampled from an adult who was a healthcare worker with PCR-confirmed SARS-CoV-2 infection or an uninfected control (not recorded which). Each CDR3 is given with its conserved first and last residue. The D gene is left open where the match is weak. For some rows the clone size is stated as once, few or many, or as a class when expanded; others skip it.

v_call	clone_size	j_call	d_call	cdr3_nt	cdr3_aa
TRBV20-1	-	TRBJ2-7	TRBD2	TGCAGTGCAGAAACCGGGACTAGCGGCTCCTACGAGCAGTACTTC	CSAETGTSGSYEQYF
TRBV5-1	many	TRBJ2-1	-	TGCGCCAGCAGCTTCTCCGGGACAAACAATTACAATGAGCAGTTCTTC	CASSFSGTNNYNEQFF
TRBV11-1	few	TRBJ1-1	-	TGTGCCAGCAGCTTAGTACAGGGTTTCCCTGAAGCTTTCTTT	CASSLVQGFPEAFF
TRBV12-3/TRBV12-4	few	TRBJ2-7	-	TGTGCCAGCAGGGGACCCTACGAGCAGTACTTC	CASRGPYEQYF
TRBV18	many	TRBJ1-4	TRBD1	TGTGCCAGCTCACCACTCGGGACAGCTTTTGCAACTAATGAAAAACTGTTTTTT	CASSPLGTAFATNEKLFF
TRBV14	few	TRBJ1-1	-	TGTGCCAGCAGCCAACGTCCGAGGGACTCATCTGAAGCTTTCTTT	CASSQRPRDSSEAFF
TRBV29-1	-	TRBJ2-3	TRBD2	TGCAGCGTTGTGCCTAGCGGGAAAGGTACGCAGTATTTT	CSVVPSGKGTQYF
TRBV5-4	-	TRBJ2-1	-	TGTGCCAGCAGCTCCGCCGCGTATGAGCAGTTCTTC	CASSSAAYEQFF
TRBV5-1	-	TRBJ1-1	TRBD1	TGCGCCAGCAGCTTGGCCGGGGGACAGGGATCTGAAGCTTTCTTT	CASSLAGGQGSEAFF
TRBV12-3/TRBV12-4	many	TRBJ2-7	-	TGTGCCAGCAGTTTGGGACCGAGCTCCTACGAGCAGTACTTC	CASSLGPSSYEQYF
TRBV28	few	TRBJ2-5	-	TGTGCCAGCATGAGACAGCTCCAAGAGACCCAGTACTTC	CASMRQLQETQYF
TRBV7-8	-	TRBJ1-5	TRBD1	TGTGCCAGCAGCTTAGTAGACAGGGGTCAGCCCCAGCATTTT	CASSLVDRGQPQHF
TRBV6-1	-	TRBJ2-5	-	TGTGCCAGCGGCGGGCATCTCCAAGAGACCCAGTACTTC	CASGGHLQETQYF
TRBV20-1	few	TRBJ2-5	-	TGCAGTGCTAGAGAACAGGGAGAGACCCAGTACTTC	CSAREQGETQYF
TRBV11-2	few	TRBJ2-7	TRBD2	TGTGCCAGCAGCTTAGATCTGACTAGCCTCCCATACTACGAGCAGTACTTC	CASSLDLTSLPYYEQYF
TRBV6-2/TRBV6-3	many	TRBJ2-2	-	TGTGCCAGCAGTTTCCTTGACACCGGGGAGCTGTTTTTT	CASSFLDTGELFF
TRBV20-1	few	TRBJ2-1	TRBD1	TGCAGTGCTGACAGGGCGTCTAATGTAGACAATGAGCAGTTCTTC	CSADRASNVDNEQFF
TRBV5-6	few	TRBJ2-3	-	TGTGCCAGCAGCTTGGGTGTAGTAGATACGCAGTATTTT	CASSLGVVDTQYF
TRBV20-1	-	TRBJ2-7	-	TGCAGTGCTAGAGATGGAGGGAGAGTATACGAGCAGTACTTC	CSARDGGRVYEQYF
TRBV10-3	-	TRBJ1-4	-	TGTGCCATCTGCGGGGGCCGTAATGAAAAACTGTTTTTT	CAICGGRNEKLFF
TRBV30	few	TRBJ2-7	-	TGTGCCTGGAGTGGGACAGTTCCCGCATTGGACGAGCAGTACTTC	CAWSGTVPALDEQYF
TRBV5-4	few	TRBJ1-1	-	TGTGCCAGCAGCTTTATGTCAGGTGGGAGGGCCGGATCTTTCTTT	CASSFMSGGRAGSFF
TRBV10-3	-	TRBJ1-1	-	TGTGCCATCAGTGGGGGTAGGGAAGCTTTCTTT	CAISGGREAFF
TRBV2	many	TRBJ1-5	-	TGTGCCAGCACCGCTACTACAGGCAATCAGCCCCAGCATTTT	CASTATTGNQPQHF
TRBV28	-	TRBJ2-7	TRBD2	TGTGCCGGGAGCGGGAGGGAGAGCTCCTACGAGCAGTACTTC	CAGSGRESSYEQYF
TRBV7-9	-	TRBJ2-1	-	TGTGCCAGCAGCTTACCCAGGGGGAGGTACAATGAGCAGTTCTTC	CASSLPRGRYNEQFF
TRBV10-1	-	TRBJ2-3	-	TGCGCCAGCAGTGGGGAAGCGTCAGATACGCAGTATTTT	CASSGEASDTQYF
TRBV4-1	-	TRBJ2-5	-	TGCGCCAGCAGCCACGGAGCGGGCGTCCAGTACTTC	CASSHGAGVQYF
TRBV6-2/TRBV6-3	many	TRBJ2-1	TRBD2	TGTGCCAGCAGCCCCGGACTAGAAAGCAATGAGCAGTTCTTC	CASSPGLESNEQFF
TRBV28	few	TRBJ1-5	TRBD1	TGTGCCAGCAGTTCCCCCCCAGGGGGATATTTTATACTCGGCAATCAGCCCCAGCATTTT	CASSSPPGGYFILGNQPQHF
TRBV20-1	-	TRBJ1-5	TRBD1	TGCAGTGCCTTCCGGACAGGGGCAGGTCAGCCCCAGCATTTT	CSAFRTGAGQPQHF
TRBV3-1	-	TRBJ1-4	-	TGTGCCAGCAGCCGTGTGGCTAATGAAAAACTGTTTTTT	CASSRVANEKLFF
TRBV10-3	many	TRBJ2-7	-	TGTGCCATCAGTGAGTCGGAGAAGGCAGAACTCTACGAGCAGTACTTC	CAISESEKAELYEQYF
TRBV9	-	TRBJ1-1	-	TGTGCCAGCAGCGTAGTCGAAGGAATCACTGAAGCTTTCTTT	CASSVVEGITEAFF
TRBV20-1	few	TRBJ1-5	TRBD1	TGCAGTGCTAGAGGCCCTACCGGGACAGGGGATCAGCCCCAGCATTTT	CSARGPTGTGDQPQHF
TRBV19	few	TRBJ1-4	-	TGTGCCAGTAGTATAGATGCGGGGAGTGAAAAACTGTTTTTT	CASSIDAGSEKLFF
TRBV9	-	TRBJ2-7	TRBD1	TGTGCCAGCAGCGGGCGGACAGGGTCCCACGAGCAGTACTTC	CASSGRTGSHEQYF
TRBV2	few	TRBJ2-2	TRBD1	TGTGCCAGCACCCCGGGACAGGGGGCGACCGGGGAGCTGTTTTTT	CASTPGQGATGELFF
TRBV7-8	-	TRBJ2-7	-	TGTGCCAGCAGCTTAGGGGGTCTTACTGGTTCCTACGAGCAGTACTTC	CASSLGGLTGSYEQYF
TRBV5-5	many	TRBJ1-1	TRBD1	TGTGCCAGCAGCTCGTCCGGGACAGTCGACACTGAAGCTTTCTTT	CASSSSGTVDTEAFF
TRBV6-6	-	TRBJ1-5	TRBD1	TGTGCCAGCAACAAACAGGGGAAGGGGCAGCCCCAGCATTTT	CASNKQGKGQPQHF
TRBV20-1	-	TRBJ2-1	TRBD2	TGCAGTGCACGCCCCATCCTAGCGGCCTCCTACAATGAGCAGTTCTTC	CSARPILAASYNEQFF
TRBV28	-	TRBJ1-2	-	TGTGCAAGCAGAGGCGGTGGCTACACCTTC	CASRGGGYTF
TRBV4-2	-	TRBJ2-1	-	TGTGCCAGCAGCCAAGACCTACTCTCCTACAATGAGCAGTTCTTC	CASSQDLLSYNEQFF
TRBV4-1	few	TRBJ2-4	TRBD2	TGCGCCAGCAGCCAAGTCCCGGGACTAGCGTTAGCCAAAAACATTCAGTACTTC	CASSQVPGLALAKNIQYF
TRBV28	-	TRBJ1-6	-	TGTGCCAGTCAGGACGGTGGATCACCCCTCCACTTT	CASQDGGSPLHF